A single sample gave rise to the 15 T cell receptor beta chains below, sequenced in a study of beta chain features in type 1 diabetes. Study-level points and caveats: Within each of all four CD4+ subsets, Type 1 diabetes patients had TCRB CDR3s that were moderately but significantly shorter.

Every isolated RNA sample was fully reverse transcribed, so sequencing captured expressed TCRB transcripts. Here immunoSEQ multiplex PCR was the method, and the copy in TCRdb shows in-frame clones only, minus some. The sample consists of 200,000 to 250,000 clones, more than 15% of them appearing once. Which antigens these TCRs recognize remains unknown. Source material: naive CD4+ T cells from blood. Source of these receptors: a young man with type 1 diabetes.

This clone has just a few counts. The CDR3 coding sequence is TGTGCCAGCAGCTTCAGAGGGGGAAGAGAGACCCAGTACTTC. This codes for CASSFRGGRETQYF. The chain joins TRBV9 to TRBJ2-5, with D possibly matching TRBD1 (6 bases). The CDR3 spans 14 residues. The germline CDR1 and CDR2 sequences are SGDLS and YYNGEE. Trimming took off 4 bases at V and 4 bases at J, with 14 bases between the two ends.

This clone has only a few counts. The chain recombines TRBV27 with TRBJ2-5; 11 bases are shared with TRBD1. Germline V gene sequence: CDR1 MNHEY, CDR2 SMNVEV (reference sequence). The CDR3 spans 14 residues. After removal of 4 bases from V and 3 bases from J, the junction contained 1 base not matched to a gene. CDR3 bases: TGTGCCAGCAGTTGGACAGGGGGCGAAGAGACCCAGTACTTC. Amino acids: CASSWTGGEETQYF.

The V and J genes are TRBV30 and TRBJ2-7; D assignment may be TRBD1 or TRBD2 (5 bases each). This CDR3 has 11 amino acids. Trimming stripped 3 bases from V and 9 bases from J, with 12 bases between. Germline V gives CDR1 GTSNPN, CDR2 SVGIG (reference sequence). The CDR3 coding sequence is TGTGCCTGGAGCCTAGGGGAGTCGCAGTACTTC. It translates to CAWSLGESQYF. The whole variable domain, filled in from reference TRBV30 and TRBJ2-7, reads SQTIHQWPATLVQPVGSPLSLECTVEGTSNPNLYWYRQAAGRGLQLLFYSVGIGQISSEVPQNLSASRPQDRQFILSSKKLLLSDSGFYLCAWSLGESQYFGPGTRLTVT.

V gene TRBV7-2 combines with J gene TRBJ2-4; no definite D call. Between the trimmed V and J ends, which lost 5 bases and 8 bases, there was a span of 10 bases. Germline-derived CDR1 and CDR2 are SGHTA and FQGNSA. The CDR3 contains 12 residues. The CDR3 nucleotides read TGTGCCAGCAGCACACGTTTCCACATTCAGTACTTC. Protein: CASSTRFHIQYF.

This clone came up a few times. V is TRBV29-1 and J is TRBJ2-7; D is unresolved. CDR1 is SQVTM and CDR2 is ANQGSEA in the germline V gene. V was shortened by 7 bases and J by 2 bases, with 15 bases between the two germline ends. This CDR3 spans 13 amino acids. DNA for the CDR3: TGCAGCGGGGGTTTGGGTTCGACCTACGAGCAGTACTTC. It translates to CSGGLGSTYEQYF.

The chain combines TRBV5-8 with TRBJ2-7, with 8 bases matching TRBD1. This CDR3 has 16 amino acids. CDR1 is SGHTS and CDR2 is YDEGEE in the germline V gene. The V segment lost 0 bases and the J segment 1 base; nucleotides outside the gene matches: 6. The CDR3 region is CASSLDWGQASYEQYF. CDR3 coding DNA: TGTGCCAGCAGCTTGGACTGGGGACAGGCTTCCTACGAGCAGTACTTC.

The rearrangement joins TRBV27 to TRBJ2-1; D gene uncertain. V was clipped by 3 bases and J by 4 bases, with 10 bases between them. Germline CDR1 MNHEY, CDR2 SMNVEV (reference sequence). The CDR3 contains 14 residues. The CDR3 region is CASSFGPLYNEQFF. Written as DNA, the CDR3 is TGTGCCAGCAGTTTTGGACCCCTATACAATGAGCAGTTCTTC.

The rearrangement uses TRBV18 and TRBJ2-7; D unresolved. Germline V gene sequence: CDR1 KGHSH, CDR2 LQKENI. V was clipped by 2 bases and J by 4 bases, with 18 bases between them. The CDR3 runs 16 residues. CDR3 nucleotide sequence: TGTGCCAGCTCACCAAGCCGGGCGGAACGAGCTTACGAGCAGTACTTC. Protein product: CASSPSRAERAYEQYF.

This chain joins TRBV7-3 and TRBJ2-2; D might be TRBD1 (6 bases). Trimming pared 6 bases from V and 0 bases from J, leaving 8 bases between. This CDR3 is 14 amino acids long. Germline-derived CDR1 and CDR2 are SGHTA and FQGTGA. The CDR3 DNA reads as TGTGCCAGCAGAAGGGACACGAACACCGGGGAGCTGTTTTTT. This codes for CASRRDTNTGELFF.

The rearrangement joins TRBV29-1 to TRBJ1-1; D remains ambiguous. Germline V gene data show CDR1 as SQVTM and CDR2 as ANQGSEA. Trimming left V 4 bases short and J 0 bases short, with 15 bases between. The CDR3 has 15 amino acids. CDR3 in amino acids: CSVAGLLNMNTEAFF. The DNA of the CDR3 is TGCAGCGTTGCGGGGTTGCTTAACATGAACACTGAAGCTTTCTTT.

In this sample, this clone turned up a few times. The rearrangement links TRBV7-6 to TRBJ2-5, with 8 bases aligning to TRBD2. Germline CDR1 SGHVS, CDR2 FNYEAQ. With 2 bases clipped from V and 4 bases from J, the junction kept 9 bases outside the gene matches. CDR3 length: 16 residues. CDR3 sequence: CASSLPISGTGETQYF. CDR3 sequence (DNA): TGTGCCAGCAGCTTACCCATTAGCGGGACGGGAGAGACCCAGTACTTC.

This clone appeared a few times. This chain links TRBV9 with TRBJ2-7; D remains ambiguous. Deletions cut 3 bases from V and 2 bases from J, with 12 bases between. The CDR3 runs 14 residues. Germline V gene lookup returns CDR1 SGDLS and CDR2 YYNGEE. CDR3 sequence: CASSALERAYEQYF. DNA of the CDR3: TGTGCCAGCAGCGCCTTGGAACGCGCCTACGAGCAGTACTTC.

The chain has TRBV7-9 and TRBJ1-4; 9 bases align to TRBD1. V was pared by 5 bases and J by 10 bases, with 14 bases of the junction left unmatched. This CDR3 is built from 16 residues. Germline V gene data show CDR1 as SEHNR and CDR2 as FQNEAQ (reference sequence). CDR3 sequence reads: CASSPTPGQGFGKLFF. The CDR3 nucleotides read TGTGCCAGCAGCCCCACACCGGGACAGGGCTTCGGAAAACTGTTTTTT.

This clone was seen a few times. The V and J genes are TRBV27 and TRBJ2-3, with a weak D call TRBD2 (5 bases). The CDR3 has 13 residues. Trimming removed 3 bases from V and 5 bases from J, with 9 bases in between. Germline assignment: CDR1 MNHEY and CDR2 SMNVEV (reference sequence). The CDR3 nucleotides are TGTGCCAGCAGTTTGGTTCGGGGAGATACGCAGTATTTT. Protein: CASSLVRGDTQYF.

V usage is TRBV2 and J usage is TRBJ2-5; 8 bases line up with TRBD1. The CDR3 contains 14 residues. Losses at the gene ends were 7 bases for V and 5 bases for J; bases not matched to a gene: 9. CDR1 and CDR2 from the germline V gene are SNHLY and FYNNEI. The CDR3 here is CASTKAGGVETQYF. The CDR3 nucleotides are TGTGCCAGCACTAAGGCAGGGGGCGTGGAGACCCAGTACTTC.